This TCR beta chain was sequenced for a study of cytomegalovirus exposure and HLA in healthy donors. Findings of the study overall: The classifier, whose performance was assessed in both the original and validation cohorts, reportedly diagnosed cytomegalovirus status with high specificity and sensitivity.

In regard to this clone: Its antigen is still unknown.

There are 14 residues in the CDR3. Losses at the gene ends were 5 bases for V and 4 bases for J; bases not matched to a gene: 5. Germline V gives CDR1 MNHGY, CDR2 SVAAGI. Separation from the roughly 700-subject first cohort characterized the roughly 130-subject validation cohort, to which the donors belonged. The data were produced by immunoSEQ multiplex PCR, yet TCRdb's version contains in-frame clones alone and is incomplete. Of more than 90,000 clones listed, under 95% are singletons. Sequenced sample: PBMCs. The genes are TRBV6-9 and TRBJ2-5, with 9 bases matching TRBD1. The receptor was derived from a woman aged 25 to 45 in good health and CMV-seropositive. CDR3 sequence (DNA): TGTGCCAGCAGTAAACAGGGGGCGCGAGAGACCCAGTACTTC. This gives the protein CASSKQGARETQYF.